These 17 T cell receptor beta chains were sequenced from one sample in a study of blood T cell repertoires in COVID-19. TCRdb's copy holds only in-frame clones and misses some; the assay was immunoSEQ multiplex PCR. The profile shows about 430,000 clones, 85% to 90% of them singletons. Material: peripheral blood. These receptor sequences come from a man between 18 and 29 years old with COVID-19, enrolled during active disease.

The chain employs TRBV19 and TRBJ2-3, with a weak D call TRBD2 (5 bases). V lost 10 bases and J 0 bases, leaving 14 bases between the germline ends. Germline V CDR1 and CDR2: LNHDA, SQIVND (reference sequence). CDR3 length equals 14 residues. The DNA of the CDR3 is TGTGCCACCCAGAGCGGAGCTAGCACAGATACGCAGTATTTT. Amino acids: CATQSGASTDTQYF.

The V and J genes are TRBV14 and TRBJ2-1, with 7 bases lining up with TRBD1. This CDR3 spans 17 amino acids. V lost 3 bases, J lost 5 bases, and 13 bases stayed unmatched. Germline CDR1 SGHDN, CDR2 FVKESK. For the CDR3, the DNA is TGTGCCAGCAGCCATTCAGCAGCCGGGACAGAAAACAATGAGCAGTTCTTC. This gives the protein CASSHSAAGTENNEQFF.

The V and J genes are TRBV11-2 and TRBJ1-4; D is unresolved. V was shortened by 3 bases and J by 4 bases, with 6 bases between the two germline ends. CDR1 and CDR2 (germline): SGHAT, FQNNGV. There are 13 residues in the CDR3. In nucleotides, the CDR3 is TGTGCCAGCAGCTTCCAGCGTAATGAAAAACTGTTTTTT. Protein: CASSFQRNEKLFF.

This clone has a single count. This rearrangement joins TRBV5-1 to TRBJ2-3, with 7 bases identical to TRBD2. Per germline, CDR1 SGHRS and CDR2 YFSETQ. This CDR3 is built from 19 residues. V shed 4 bases, J shed 6 bases, and the junction held 23 bases outside the gene matches. The CDR3 nucleotides read TGCGCCAGCAGCCCCACACCCCGCTCGGTTGCGGGAGCGGGGGATACGCAGTATTTT. Encoded protein: CASSPTPRSVAGAGDTQYF.

The V gene is TRBV10-1, the J gene TRBJ2-2; D is perhaps TRBD2 (5 bases). The ends were cut back, 3 bases at V and 5 bases at J, with 22 bases in the middle. There are 18 residues in the CDR3. In germline, CDR1 is WNHNN, CDR2 SYGVQD (reference sequence). The CDR3 sequence is CASSDYLGETYVTGELFF. CDR3 in DNA: TGCGCCAGCAGTGACTATCTCGGGGAGACCTATGTTACCGGGGAGCTGTTTTTT.

The chain carries TRBV12-3 or TRBV12-4 and TRBJ1-1; weak D call: TRBD1 (6 bases). Trimming took off 1 base at V and 11 bases at J, with 14 bases between the two ends. This CDR3 is built from 13 residues. The CDR3 sequence: CASSLDLRGAAFF. Written as DNA, the CDR3 is TGTGCCAGCAGTTTAGATCTACGGGGGGCGGCTTTCTTT.

The V call is TRBV7-2, the J call TRBJ1-4, with D maybe TRBD1 (5 bases). The V end lost 3 bases, the J end lost 4 bases, and 9 bases lay between the germline ends. This CDR3 comprises 14 residues. Germline assignment: CDR1 SGHTA and CDR2 FQGNSA. The CDR3 region has the DNA TGTGCCAGCAGCTTCCAGGGAGGTAATGAAAAACTGTTTTTT. Protein: CASSFQGGNEKLFF.

This chain connects TRBV10-2 to TRBJ2-2; 12 positions match TRBD2. The V and J ends lost 7 bases and 5 bases, in that order; junction bases with no gene match: 14. The CDR3 contains 18 residues. From germline, CDR1 is WSHSY and CDR2 SAAADI. Here the CDR3 DNA reads TGCGCCAGCAAAACACAGGGACTAGCGGGTTTCGATACCGGGGAGCTGTTTTTT. It specifies CASKTQGLAGFDTGELFF.

The chain recombines TRBV18 with TRBJ2-6; 8 bases are a match to TRBD1. J was trimmed by 4 bases and V by 3 bases; bases with no gene match: 5. Germline CDR1 is KGHSH and CDR2 is LQKENI. This CDR3 spans 16 amino acids. CDR3 protein: CASSPSRGPGANVLTF. For the CDR3, the DNA is TGTGCCAGCTCACCTTCCAGGGGGCCCGGGGCCAACGTCCTGACTTTC.

The V call is TRBV5-1, the J call TRBJ2-1, with 12 positions matching TRBD2. The CDR3 totals 18 residues. V lost 0 bases and J lost 2; bases outside the gene matches: 6. Germline loops: CDR1 SGHRS, CDR2 YFSETQ. Written as DNA, the CDR3 is TGCGCCAGCAGCTTGGGACTAGCGGGGGTCCCCCCCTACAATGAGCAGTTCTTC. It translates to CASSLGLAGVPPYNEQFF. The whole variable domain, remainder taken from reference TRBV5-1 and TRBJ2-1, is KAGVTQTPRYLIKTRGQQVTLSCSPISGHRSVSWYQQTPGQGLQFLFEYFSETQRNKGNFPGRFSGRQFSNSRSEMNVSTLELGDSALYLCASSLGLAGVPPYNEQFFGPGTRLTVL.

V is TRBV28 and J is TRBJ1-2; no clear D gene. V was clipped by 1 base and J by 4 bases, with 7 bases between them. The CDR3 spans 13 residues. Germline lookup yields CDR1 MDHEN and CDR2 SYDVKM. The CDR3 loop is CASSLSRVYGYTF. The CDR3 coding sequence is TGTGCCAGCAGTTTATCCCGGGTCTATGGCTACACCTTC.

V usage is TRBV18 and J usage is TRBJ2-5; TRBD1 matches 7 bases. The CDR3 has 13 residues. Trimming removed 4 bases from V and 5 bases from J; junction bases left unmatched: 4. From germline, CDR1 is KGHSH and CDR2 LQKENI. The CDR3 is CASSLGTEETQYF. The CDR3 DNA is TGTGCCAGCTCACTAGGGACAGAGGAGACCCAGTACTTC.

For the CDR3, the DNA is TGTGCCAGTAGGCGGGGGACCACTGAAGCTTTCTTT. It yields the protein CASRRGTTEAFF. This chain connects TRBV19 to TRBJ1-1; TRBD1 might be the D (5 bases). V shed 6 bases and J shed 4 bases, with 9 bases lying between them. The CDR3 extends over 12 amino acids. Germline V CDR1 and CDR2: LNHDA, SQIVND (reference sequence).

The gene calls are TRBV12-5 and TRBJ2-3; maybe TRBD2 (6 bases). Germline lookup yields CDR1 LGHNT and CDR2 FRNRAP. V was trimmed by 0 bases and J by 3 bases, leaving 13 bases between them. The length of the CDR3 is 16 residues. The CDR3 loop reads CASGLVAPGLTDTQYF. The DNA for the CDR3 is TGTGCTAGTGGTTTGGTAGCGCCAGGACTAACAGATACGCAGTATTTT.

J is TRBJ2-7 and V is TRBV19; weak D call: TRBD1 (5 bases). Germline V gene lookup returns CDR1 LNHDA and CDR2 SQIVND (reference sequence). This CDR3 spans 11 amino acids. The germline V and J ends were trimmed by 5 bases and 6 bases, with 8 bases remaining between them. The DNA of the CDR3 is TGTGCCAGTAGTGACAGTCGCGAGCAGTACTTC. Translating gives CASSDSREQYF.

The rearrangement links TRBV9 to TRBJ1-1; possible D gene TRBD1, 6 bases. V lost 3 bases and J 6 bases, leaving 18 bases between the germline ends. CDR1 is SGDLS, CDR2 YYNGEE, per germline. The CDR3 sequence is 15 residues long. CDR3 in DNA: TGTGCCAGCAGCGAGAGTACGCAGGGGAAGTCTGAAGCTTTCTTT. Translating it yields CASSESTQGKSEAFF.

The chain combines TRBV3-1 (or the pseudogene TRBV3-2) with TRBJ2-3; a possible D gene is TRBD2 (6 bases). Trimming shortened V by 3 bases and J by 2 bases, and 15 bases separated the two germline ends. The CDR3 runs 16 residues. Germline V gene sequence: CDR1 LGHDT, CDR2 YNNKEL (reference sequence). CDR3 residues: CASSHFSRGSTDTQYF. The CDR3, as DNA: TGTGCCAGCAGCCACTTTAGCCGGGGGTCCACAGATACGCAGTATTTT.